This passage covers 9 T cell receptor beta chains from one sample sequenced in a study of memory CD4+ T cells and cytomegalovirus serostatus. TCRdb's table, derived via immunoSEQ multiplex PCR, lists solely in-frame clones and lacks some. The sample lists about 27,000 clones, roughly 76% seen once, with approximately 0.97% in the top ten. The sort gate was single viable CD3+CD4+CD8-CD45RO+ cells for memory CD4+ T cells. The sample consisted of memory CD4+ T cells from blood. The receptors derive from an adult in good health and CMV-seronegative.

The V call is TRBV6-1, the J call TRBJ1-1; 7 bases align to TRBD1. In germline, CDR1 is MNHNS, CDR2 SASEGT. This CDR3 region has 12 residues. Trimming removed 6 bases from V and 3 bases from J; junction bases left unmatched: 1. The CDR3 is CASRGQHTEAFF. The CDR3 bases are TGTGCCAGCAGGGGACAGCACACTGAAGCTTTCTTT.

This chain joins TRBV4-2 and TRBJ2-5, with 10 bases that match TRBD2. Germline CDR1 reads LGHNA; CDR2 reads YNFKEQ. With 5 bases clipped from V and 2 bases from J, the junction kept 8 bases outside the gene matches. The CDR3 spans 16 residues. This CDR3 reads CASSFGLAVSQETQYF. The CDR3, as DNA: TGTGCCAGCAGCTTTGGACTAGCGGTTTCTCAAGAGACCCAGTACTTC.

The rearrangement joins TRBV30 to TRBJ1-2, with TRBD1 matching 7 bases. Trimming took 1 base from V and 10 from J; bases not matched to a gene: 9. The CDR3 contains 13 residues. Per germline, CDR1 GTSNPN and CDR2 SVGIG (reference sequence). This CDR3 reads CAWSDKNRGLYTF. For the CDR3, the DNA is TGTGCCTGGAGTGACAAAAACAGGGGACTCTACACCTTC. Together with reference TRBV30 and TRBJ1-2, the CDR3 gives the full variable domain: SQTIHQWPATLVQPVGSPLSLECTVEGTSNPNLYWYRQAAGRGLQLLFYSVGIGQISSEVPQNLSASRPQDRQFILSSKKLLLSDSGFYLCAWSDKNRGLYTFGSGTRLTVV.

The genes are TRBV19 and TRBJ2-1; perhaps TRBD2 as D (6 bases). Germline CDR1 reads LNHDA; CDR2 reads SQIVND (reference sequence). The V and J ends lost 1 base and 0 bases respectively, with 7 bases between them. CDR3 size: 15 residues. The CDR3 sequence: CASSIAGGSYNEQFF. For the CDR3, the DNA is TGTGCCAGTAGTATAGCCGGGGGCTCCTACAATGAGCAGTTCTTC.

J is TRBJ2-5 and V is TRBV28; 8 nucleotides agree with TRBD1. Germline V lookup: CDR1 MDHEN, CDR2 SYDVKM. There are 15 residues in the CDR3. The junction had 9 bases not matched to a gene; V was cut back by 5 bases and J by 4 bases. CDR3 residues: CASSPNRGLRETQYF. The CDR3 DNA is TGTGCCAGCAGTCCGAACAGGGGGTTGCGAGAGACCCAGTACTTC.

The chain uses TRBV19 and TRBJ1-6; D gene uncertain. The CDR3 has 16 residues. In germline, CDR1 is LNHDA, CDR2 SQIVND (reference sequence). Trimming stripped 1 base from V and 6 bases from J, with 13 bases between. For the CDR3, the DNA is TGTGCCAGTAGTATAGTGGGAAAACCGATTAATTCACCCCTCCACTTT. It is translated as CASSIVGKPINSPLHF.

The chain is built from TRBV14 and TRBJ2-7, with D possibly being TRBD1 (6 bases). CDR3 length: 14 amino acids. V was cut by 4 bases and J by 6 bases, with 16 bases left in between. The germline V gene has CDR1 SGHDN and CDR2 FVKESK. The CDR3 protein is CASSLFGGSGEQYF. DNA of the CDR3: TGTGCCAGCAGCCTATTTGGGGGCTCGGGCGAGCAGTACTTC.

The chain is built from TRBV2 and TRBJ1-4; no firm D call. Trimming stripped 7 bases from V and 8 bases from J, with 17 bases between. Germline V gene lookup returns CDR1 SNHLY and CDR2 FYNNEI. The CDR3 is made up of 14 amino acids. The CDR3 spells CASKGDTDSEKLFF. CDR3 coding DNA: TGTGCCAGCAAGGGTGACACTGACTCGGAAAAACTGTTTTTT.

The chain couples TRBV7-2 to TRBJ1-4, with TRBD1 matching over 10 bases. Trimming cost V 5 bases and J 7 bases; bases outside gene matches: 10. Germline loops: CDR1 SGHTA, CDR2 FQGNSA. This CDR3 region has 16 residues. Written as DNA, the CDR3 is TGTGCCAGCAGCCCCCCACGACAGGGGGCGGTTGAAAAACTGTTTTTT. Translating it yields CASSPPRQGAVEKLFF.